Listed below are T cell receptor beta chains from one sample, sequenced in a study of post-analysis software for immune sequencing data. TCRdb processed the PCR reads anew with MiXCR; each CDR3 protein has one entry. The repertoire holds approximately 660,000 distinct CDR3 sequences, with around 60% as singletons. The sequenced material came from blood. These receptors were collected from a girl aged 2 to 9 with multiple sclerosis. Both conserved end residues are part of each CDR3. Fields, in order: clone size, CDR3 length, J gene, V gene, D gene, CDR3 protein, CDR3 DNA. The D gene is left open where the match is weak. Size values are once, few and many counts, or a class for expanded clones, and some rows have none.

>-|14|TRBJ2-3|TRBV20-1|TRBD2
CSASVAGETDTQYF
TGCAGTGCTAGCGTAGCGGGAGAAACAGATACGCAGTATTTT
>-|17|TRBJ2-1|TRBV9|TRBD1
CASSVRPGQGSYNEQFF
TGTGCCAGCAGCGTCCGACCGGGACAGGGCTCCTACAATGAGCAGTTCTTC
>few|16|TRBJ2-6|TRBV20-1|TRBD1
CSATGTGGSGANVLTF
TGCAGTGCTACCGGGACAGGGGGGTCTGGGGCCAACGTCCTGACTTTC
>-|13|TRBJ1-1|TRBV5-5|-
CASRRRMNTEAFF
TGTGCCAGCAGGAGAAGGATGAACACTGAAGCTTTCTTT
>-|13|TRBJ2-7|TRBV7-9|-
CASSLAQGSEQYF
TGTGCCAGCAGCTTAGCACAGGGCTCCGAGCAGTACTTC
>few|12|TRBJ2-3|TRBV29-1|-
CSVLEQSDTQYF
TGCAGCGTTCTAGAGCAGTCAGATACGCAGTATTTT
>-|16|TRBJ2-1|TRBV6-2/TRBV6-3|TRBD2
CASSYRGLSSYNEQFF
TGTGCCAGCAGTTACCGGGGACTAAGCTCCTACAATGAGCAGTTCTTC
>-|14|TRBJ2-5|TRBV2|-
CASSAQSLQETQYF
TGTGCCAGCAGTGCCCAAAGCCTCCAAGAGACCCAGTACTTC
>-|13|TRBJ2-3|TRBV13|-
CAWGQRGTDTQYF
TGTGCCTGGGGTCAACGGGGCACAGATACGCAGTATTTT
>few|15|TRBJ2-3|TRBV14|-
CASSQEGHRVDTQYF
TGTGCCAGCAGCCAAGAGGGGCACAGGGTTGATACGCAGTATTTT
>few|17|TRBJ2-1|TRBV6-5|-
CASSTEDFGFSYNEQFF
TGTGCCAGCAGTACCGAAGATTTTGGGTTCTCCTACAATGAGCAGTTCTTC
>few|14|TRBJ2-1|TRBV29-1|-
CSVTPAGVDLLQFF
TGCAGCGTTACTCCAGCAGGGGTAGACTTATTGCAGTTCTTC
>-|13|TRBJ2-5|TRBV6-6|-
CASSSTRGETQYF
TGTGCCAGCAGTTCGACTAGGGGAGAGACCCAGTACTTC
>-|17|TRBJ2-5|TRBV11-2|TRBD2
CASSLGRGSGSQETQYF
TGTGCCAGCAGCTTAGGAAGGGGCAGCGGGAGTCAAGAGACCCAGTACTTC
>-|15|TRBJ1-2|TRBV5-1|TRBD1
CASSPPTGNNYGYTF
TGCGCCAGCAGCCCCCCGACAGGGAACAACTATGGCTACACCTTC
>few|13|TRBJ1-1|TRBV6-5|-
CASSLGVSTEAFF
TGTGCCAGCTCCCTCGGGGTGAGCACTGAAGCTTTCTTT
>-|14|TRBJ2-7|TRBV5-1|-
CASSFDPGGTEQYF
TGCGCCAGCAGCTTTGACCCAGGGGGGACCGAGCAGTACTTC
>-|16|TRBJ2-5|TRBV29-1|-
CSVEIQRPSFGETQYF
TGCAGCGTTGAGATCCAGCGGCCAAGCTTCGGAGAGACCCAGTACTTC
>-|12|TRBJ1-1|TRBV29-1|TRBD1
CSAETGVTEAFF
TGCAGCGCAGAGACAGGGGTCACTGAAGCTTTCTTT
>-|15|TRBJ2-5|TRBV13|TRBD1
CASSNRTGGEETQYF
TGTGCCAGCAGCAACCGGACAGGGGGGGAAGAGACCCAGTACTTC
>-|17|TRBJ2-3|TRBV6-8|-
CASSWRGIRRGTDTQYF
TGTGCCAGCAGCTGGCGCGGGATACGGAGGGGTACAGATACGCAGTATTTT
>-|15|TRBJ1-2|TRBV5-1|-
CASSSGMPPNYGYTF
TGCGCCAGCAGCTCCGGAATGCCTCCTAACTATGGCTACACCTTC
>-|15|TRBJ2-7|TRBV7-8|-
CASSLAPGRAYERYF
TGTGCCAGCAGCTTAGCGCCGGGACGAGCCTACGAGCGGTACTTC
>-|13|TRBJ2-2|TRBV5-5|-
CASSPWGPGELFF
TGTGCCAGCAGCCCGTGGGGGCCCGGGGAGCTGTTTTTT
>-|15|TRBJ1-4|TRBV4-3|-
CASSQNRDGKGKLFF
TGCGCCAGCAGCCAGAACCGGGACGGAAAGGGAAAACTGTTTTTT
>-|12|TRBJ1-1|TRBV6-2/TRBV6-3|-
CASRYHGTEAFF
TGTGCCAGCAGGTACCATGGCACTGAAGCTTTCTTT
>once|12|TRBJ2-5|TRBV19|-
CVSQDLGETQYF
TGTGTCAGTCAGGACCTAGGAGAGACCCAGTACTTC
>-|15|TRBJ2-1|TRBV6-4|-
CASSEGEAGHNEQFF
TGTGCCAGCAGTGAGGGTGAAGCGGGCCACAATGAGCAGTTCTTC
>-|12|TRBJ2-1|TRBV6-6|-
CASMDAYNEQFF
TGTGCCAGCATGGACGCTTACAATGAGCAGTTCTTC
>-|13|TRBJ2-1|TRBV9|-
CASSTGVASEQFF
TGTGCCAGCAGCACGGGTGTGGCGAGTGAGCAGTTCTTC
>-|16|TRBJ2-5|TRBV2|TRBD2
CASSDSGRASRETQYF
TGTGCCAGCAGTGACTCCGGGAGGGCCTCAAGAGAGACCCAGTACTTC
>-|14|TRBJ2-7|TRBV27|TRBD1
CASSYRGPSYEQYF
TGTGCCAGCAGTTACAGGGGCCCGTCCTACGAGCAGTACTTC
>-|12|TRBJ2-3|TRBV30|-
CAWRPVTDTQYF
TGTGCCTGGAGACCAGTCACAGATACGCAGTATTTT
>-|14|TRBJ2-7|TRBV18|TRBD1
CASSPRTGVDEQYF
TGTGCCAGCTCACCTCGGACAGGGGTTGACGAGCAGTACTTC
>-|17|TRBJ2-2|TRBV5-1|TRBD1
CASSEGAGTGNTGELFF
TGCGCCAGCAGCGAGGGGGCCGGGACAGGGAACACCGGGGAGCTGTTTTTT
>-|16|TRBJ1-1|TRBV25-1|TRBD1
CASSKYIPRGGAEAFF
TGTGCCAGCAGTAAATATATCCCCAGGGGGGGAGCTGAAGCTTTCTTT
>-|15|TRBJ2-1|TRBV20-1|-
CSASGPGLYFNEQFF
TGCAGTGCTTCCGGACCGGGACTTTACTTCAATGAGCAGTTCTTC
>-|17|TRBJ2-1|TRBV20-1|-
CSARRNRDQNSYNEQFF
TGCAGTGCTAGACGGAATCGCGACCAAAACTCCTACAATGAGCAGTTCTTC
>few|15|TRBJ2-1|TRBV12-3/TRBV12-4|TRBD2
CASSLSGSASPRQFF
TGTGCCAGCAGTTTGAGCGGGAGCGCTTCACCTCGGCAGTTCTTC
>-|14|TRBJ2-5|TRBV13|-
CASSYVRGWETQYF
TGTGCCAGCAGCTATGTCAGGGGTTGGGAGACCCAGTACTTC
>once|14|TRBJ2-6|TRBV6-6|-
CASSYGAGANVLTF
TGTGCCAGCAGTTACGGGGCAGGGGCCAACGTCCTGACTTTC
>few|18|TRBJ2-1|TRBV9|TRBD2
CASSVERTSGRAGNEQFF
TGTGCCAGCAGCGTAGAGAGGACTAGCGGGAGGGCCGGGAATGAGCAGTTCTTC
>-|13|TRBJ1-6|TRBV29-1|-
CSVEVGVGSPLHF
TGCAGCGTTGAAGTCGGGGTTGGTTCACCCCTCCACTTT
>few|15|TRBJ2-7|TRBV29-1|-
CSVDGVGQLSYEQYF
TGCAGCGTTGATGGGGTGGGGCAGTTAAGCTACGAGCAGTACTTC
>once|15|TRBJ1-6|TRBV4-3|-
CASSQDLPANSPLHF
TGCGCCAGCAGCCAGGATCTCCCGGCTAATTCACCCCTCCACTTT
>-|14|TRBJ2-5|TRBV3-1|-
CASSQSIAGETQYF
TGTGCCAGCAGCCAATCAATTGCGGGGGAGACCCAGTACTTC
>-|14|TRBJ2-1|TRBV20-1|TRBD2
CSASLGTSGTEQFF
TGCAGTGCCTCTCTAGGGACTAGCGGGACTGAGCAGTTCTTC
>-|14|TRBJ2-3|TRBV6-1|-
CASSESSVADTQYF
TGTGCCAGCAGTGAATCGTCGGTAGCAGATACGCAGTATTTT
>-|15|TRBJ2-5|TRBV10-3|TRBD1
CAISSGQGDGETQYF
TGTGCCATCAGTTCCGGACAGGGGGATGGAGAGACCCAGTACTTC
>-|11|TRBJ2-5|TRBV5-6|-
CASHSSGTQYF
TGTGCCAGCCATTCGTCTGGAACCCAGTACTTC
>-|12|TRBJ1-1|TRBV14|-
CASSQRQSEAFF
TGTGCCAGCAGCCAGCGACAGTCTGAAGCTTTCTTT
>-|12|TRBJ2-1|TRBV10-2|TRBD1
CATVNRGNEQFF
TGCGCCACCGTAAACAGGGGCAATGAGCAGTTCTTC
>-|16|TRBJ2-1|TRBV12-3/TRBV12-4|TRBD2
CASSLLRLAGEAEQFF
TGTGCCAGCAGTTTATTAAGACTAGCGGGAGAAGCTGAGCAGTTCTTC
>-|14|TRBJ2-5|TRBV7-9|-
CASSVDLMAETQYF
TGTGCCAGCAGCGTCGACCTCATGGCAGAGACCCAGTACTTC
>few|12|TRBJ2-3|TRBV7-9|-
CASSSVADTQYF
TGTGCCAGCAGCTCCGTGGCGGATACGCAGTATTTT
>many|16|TRBJ2-5|TRBV7-9|TRBD2
CASSSSSGGAEETQYF
TGTGCCAGCAGCTCTTCTAGCGGGGGGGCCGAAGAGACCCAGTACTTC
>-|11|TRBJ1-2|TRBV29-1|-
CSVEGPYGYTF
TGCAGCGTCGAGGGCCCCTATGGCTACACCTTC